A single sample is the source of the 10 T cell receptor beta chains below, sequenced in a study of T cells expressing NK-cell markers (dated by TCRdb to about 2020). Libraries were prepared through 5' RACE. The listed sequencing device is Illumina HiSeq 2000. Each CDR3 protein sequence appears as one entry after TCRdb reprocessed the reads, and no DNA is included. This sample's clone table shows over 150,000 distinct CDR3 sequences. 37% of the sample lies in the top ten. Sample: blood T cells: a sorted CD56 or NKG2C T cell subset, CD4+ or CD8+ T cells, or bulk PBMC T cells (not recorded which). These receptors were obtained from a woman aged 45-59 years in good health. Donor details come from another sample of the same person, matched by shared clones.

The chain employs TRBV6-2 or TRBV6-3 and TRBJ2-1. This CDR3 spans 12 amino acids. Per germline, CDR1 MNHEY and CDR2 SVGEGT. CDR3: CASSYMSGEQFF.

V usage is TRBV3-1 and J usage is TRBJ1-1; TCRdb selects TRBD1, and the lack of DNA leaves this call unchecked. This CDR3 has 17 residues. The V gene's germline CDR1 is LGHDT and CDR2 YNNKEL (reference sequence). CDR3 protein: CASSQVSLGGASAEAFF. The whole variable domain, filled in from reference TRBV3-1 and TRBJ1-1, reads DTAVSQTPKYLVTQMGNDKSIKCEQNLGHDTMYWYKQDSKKFLKIMFSYNNKELIINETVPNRFSPKSPDKAHLNLHINSLELGDSAVYFCASSQVSLGGASAEAFFGQGTRLTVV.

J is TRBJ1-2 and V is TRBV10-3. Germline CDR1 and CDR2: ENHRY and SYGVKD. The CDR3 sequence is 14 residues long. Here the CDR3 reads CAISESGDLDGYTF.

V gene TRBV2 combines with J gene TRBJ1-2; TCRdb designates TRBD1, a call that cannot be tested without DNA. CDR1 is SNHLY, CDR2 FYNNEI, per germline. This CDR3 contains 15 residues. This chain's CDR3 is CASMGSGGRGYGYTF.

This rearrangement joins TRBV6-5 to TRBJ1-2; TCRdb lists TRBD1, though no DNA is available to test this call. The CDR3 is 14 residues long. In germline, CDR1 is MNHEY, CDR2 SVGAGI. The CDR3 sequence: CASKGQGSAYGYTF.

This rearrangement joins TRBV7-9 to TRBJ1-2. The length of the CDR3 is 13 residues. Germline V CDR1 and CDR2: SEHNR, FQNEAQ (reference sequence). The CDR3 reads CASSFPALGGYTF.

The CDR3 sequence: CASSLEWGSGTEAFF. This chain uses TRBV5-1 with TRBJ1-1; the TRBD1 assignment by TCRdb is unverifiable without DNA. The CDR3 length is 15 residues. Germline V gives CDR1 SGHRS, CDR2 YFSETQ. Combining the CDR3 with reference TRBV5-1 and TRBJ1-1 gives the whole variable domain KAGVTQTPRYLIKTRGQQVTLSCSPISGHRSVSWYQQTPGQGLQFLFEYFSETQRNKGNFPGRFSGRQFSNSRSEMNVSTLELGDSALYLCASSLEWGSGTEAFFGQGTRLTVV.

This chain uses TRBV2 with TRBJ2-1; the TRBD2 assignment by TCRdb is unverifiable without DNA. The germline CDR1 and CDR2 sequences are SNHLY and FYNNEI. This CDR3 has 14 residues. Here the CDR3 reads CASSDFAGGDEQFF.

V usage is TRBV19 and J usage is TRBJ1-5. Germline assignment: CDR1 LNHDA and CDR2 SQIVND (reference sequence). The CDR3 extends over 16 amino acids. The chain's CDR3 is CASSILSGGVEQPQHF.

The chain has TRBV19 and TRBJ1-5. This CDR3 is built from 15 residues. Germline V gene lookup returns CDR1 LNHDA and CDR2 SQIVND (reference sequence). CDR3 loop: CASSLRGDSNQPQHF.